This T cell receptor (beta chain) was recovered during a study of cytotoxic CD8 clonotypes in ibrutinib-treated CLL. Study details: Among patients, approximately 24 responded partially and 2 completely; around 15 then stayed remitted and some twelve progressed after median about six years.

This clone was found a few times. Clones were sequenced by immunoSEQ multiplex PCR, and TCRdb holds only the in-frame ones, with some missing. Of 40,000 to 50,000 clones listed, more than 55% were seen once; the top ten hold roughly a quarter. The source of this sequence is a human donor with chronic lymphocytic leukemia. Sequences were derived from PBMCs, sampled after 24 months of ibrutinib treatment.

The CDR3 region has the DNA TGTGCCATCAGTGAGTTCCCGCAGGGGTCCGATCAGCCCCAGCATTTT. Protein: CAISEFPQGSDQPQHF. The chain recombines TRBV10-3 with TRBJ1-5, with D perhaps TRBD1 (6 bases). V lost 1 base to trimming and J lost 5 bases, with 15 bases between them. Germline values: CDR1 ENHRY, CDR2 SYGVKD. The CDR3 has 16 amino acids.